Given below is one TCR delta chain in context. Its matching antigen is unknown. The sample comes from a study of Vδ1+ human thymocytes. Whole-study findings and limits: Unexpected Vdelta2 sequences could cause misinterpretation of bulk repertoire data. Thymic TRG and TRD repertoires appeared highly polyclonal, with Gaussian CDR3 length distributions. Approximately 20% of thymic delta-chain sequences were Vdelta2, with few Vdelta3, unlike blood Vdelta1+ controls.

CDR3 length: 18 amino acids. Germline trimming cut 3 bases from V and 2 bases from J; bases unmatched to any gene: 15. Looked up from germline, CDR1 is TSWWSYY and CDR2 is QGS. Extracted RNA was reverse transcribed into cDNA. The CDR3 regions were amplified by multiplex PCR from V-gene primers to a constant-region primer. TCRdb ran CATT on the multiplex PCR reads. This table holds 50,000 to 60,000 delta-chain clones, about 16% found once. The rearrangement links TRDV1 to TRDJ1, with 7 bases matching TRDD3. The clonotype originates from a girl in the first two years of life who had congenital heart surgery. Sequenced material: Vdelta1+ gamma-delta thymocytes from the thymus. Sample subset: FACS-sorted CD3+ TCRalphabeta- TCRVdelta1+ TCRVdelta2- thymocytes. The CDR3 region is CALGEVAAGGPPTDKLIF. Written as DNA, the CDR3 is TGTGCTCTTGGGGAGGTCGCGGCTGGGGGCCCCCCGACCGATAAACTCATCTTT.